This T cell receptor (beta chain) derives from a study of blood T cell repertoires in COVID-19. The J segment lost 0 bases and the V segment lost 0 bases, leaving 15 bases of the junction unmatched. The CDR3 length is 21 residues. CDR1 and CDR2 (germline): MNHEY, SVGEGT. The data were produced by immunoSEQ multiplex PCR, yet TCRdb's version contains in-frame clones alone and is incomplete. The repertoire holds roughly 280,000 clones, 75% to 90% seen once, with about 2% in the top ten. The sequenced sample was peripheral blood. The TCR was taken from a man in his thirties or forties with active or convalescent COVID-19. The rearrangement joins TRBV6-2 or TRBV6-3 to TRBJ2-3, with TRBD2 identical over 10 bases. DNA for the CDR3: TGTGCCAGCAGTTACTCGAGGTTCGGTAGCGGGGGGACCCCTAGCACAGATACGCAGTATTTT. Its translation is CASSYSRFGSGGTPSTDTQYF.